The TCR beta chain under discussion was sequenced for a study of T cell responses to AZD1222 COVID-19 vaccine (dated by TCRdb to the early 2020s). Looking at the study overall: AZD1222 recipients with second doses at about 4 weeks or about 12 weeks were pooled, because spike-specific TCR depth and breadth did not differ between schedules. TCR sequencing was performed for more than 230 trial participants, of whom about 200 were given two doses of AZD1222 and around 26 were given two doses of MenACWY control vaccine. Trial participants were enrolled by age into subgroups of 18-55, 56-69 and 70-plus years, and around 150, 29 and 61 TCR-sequenced participants, respectively, were included in these subgroups. Study-level results and caveats: Conclusions about previously exposed vaccinees are limited because only six or seven AZD1222 recipients were SARS-CoV-2 seropositive at baseline. A significant rise in spike-specific TCR breadth and depth was observed after two AZD1222 doses relative to day 0 and relative to MenACWY recipients. Most participants were white British and females outnumbered males, and the authors suggested that clonal diversity may have been underestimated. In the small 56-69-year group, the increase in depth fell short of significance, most likely because of low power. CD4 TCRs associated with the vaccine covered the entire spike protein, and the dominant responses were in regions 160-218 and 743-854. Reportedly, close to half of the unique spike-specific TCRs recognized epitopes lying outside the regions that are mutated in the B.1.351 and B.1.1.7 variants. Because no samples from the day 14 peak response were available, repertoires could be characterized only after the peak T cell response.

The CDR3 regions of human TCRbeta chains were analyzed by immunosequencing. Turning to the authors' computational methods: TCRs in the repertoires were matched against a reference library of SARS-CoV-2-specific TCRs that had been generated with the MIRA antigen-specificity platform. Breadth meant the fraction of unique TCRs that were SARS-CoV-2-associated, whereas depth meant the fraction of total T cells that were SARS-CoV-2-associated. Each spike-specific TCR was assigned to its reactive spike region and to a CD4 or CD8 class using the MIRA data. Log10-transformed breadth and depth values were compared by one-way ANOVA with Sidak's multiple comparisons tests. TCRdb took over this immuneACCESS table, retaining in-frame rearrangements with V and J assigned. Such tables are incomplete; in checked studies, under half of the missing clones stem from an unresolved V gene, and the remainder is unexplained. The DNA was the basis for D and trimming; V, J and clone size are from that table. This sample holds around 75,000 clones; approximately 81% were observed only once. Less than 15% of the sample belongs to the ten largest clones.

The time point label, read with the paper, signifies: baseline before first vaccination. Samples from vaccinated people were obtained from the UK trials COV001 and COV002, which included a single-blind randomized controlled phase 2/3 trial of AZD1222 (ChAdOx1 nCoV-19) in healthy adults. Trial participant PBMC samples were collected at day 0 and day 28 after the second dose for TCRbeta chain sequencing. This clone is a singleton in its sample. Its cognate antigen has yet to be identified. Per-nucleotide qualities are absent, and no much larger clonotype sits a single base away. Distinct nucleotide sequences in the sample also encode this CDR3. Including cysteine and phenylalanine, the CDR3 has 13 amino acids. The entry retains the CDR3 DNA only, 39 bases that are in frame from base 1. Looking up the germline V gene yields CDR1 SGHTA and CDR2 FQGNSA. Trimming accounts for 4 bases at V and 4 bases at J, while the number of junction bases matched to no gene is 2.

The clonotype originates from an adult in good health. This receptor chain uses TRBV7-2 and TRBJ1-2; 8 central bases correspond to TRBD1. Here the sequenced sample was peripheral blood, taken on day 0 of AZD1222 vaccination. The DNA sequence follows: TGTGCCAGCAGCTCAGGACAGGGCTATGGCTACACCTTC. This sequence encodes CASSSGQGYGYTF.